This entry lists 11 T cell receptor beta chains sequenced from one sample in a study of blood T cell repertoires in COVID-19. Using immunoSEQ multiplex PCR, the repertoire was profiled, and TCRdb retains in-frame clones only, with some absent. The repertoire consists of approximately 190,000 clones, with 85% to 90% occurring once and the leading ten covering 4.5% to 7.5%. Sequencing was done on a sample of peripheral blood. The receptors were gathered from a man older than 75 with acute or convalescent COVID-19.

The rearrangement joins TRBV5-1 to TRBJ1-2; TRBD1 might be the D (6 bases). V was clipped by 4 bases and J by 7 bases, with 14 bases between them. Germline CDR1 is SGHRS and CDR2 is YFSETQ. The CDR3 consists of 13 residues. CDR3 residues: CASSVTGRGGYTF. Written as DNA, the CDR3 is TGCGCCAGCAGCGTAACAGGGAGGGGTGGCTACACCTTC.

The chain recombines TRBV5-6 with TRBJ2-4, with 7 bases aligning to TRBD2. This CDR3 is built from 14 residues. After removal of 4 bases from V and 8 bases from J, the junction contained 9 bases not matched to a gene. The germline V gene encodes CDR1 SGHDT and CDR2 YYEEEE. The CDR3 DNA sequence: TGTGCCAGCAGCCCCTTCGGGGGAGGGGACATTCAGTACTTC. Its translation is CASSPFGGGDIQYF.

The chain joins TRBV7-3 to TRBJ2-1, with a possible D match to TRBD1 (6 bases). The germline CDR1 and CDR2 sequences are SGHTA and FQGTGA. The CDR3 length is 14 residues. The ends were cut back, 2 bases at V and 6 bases at J, with 11 bases in the middle. CDR3 coding DNA: TGTGCCAGCAGCTTAGTGGTAGGGGGCAATGAGCAGTTCTTC. Protein: CASSLVVGGNEQFF.

This clone was seen only a few times. The chain combines TRBV19 with TRBJ1-2; D might be TRBD1 (5 bases). The V gene lost 9 bases and the J gene lost 3 bases, with 5 bases spanning the gap. The CDR3 is 10 amino acids. Germline lookup yields CDR1 LNHDA and CDR2 SQIVND (reference sequence). This chain's CDR3 is CASRDYGYTF. For the CDR3, the DNA is TGTGCCAGCAGGGACTATGGCTACACCTTC.

The count of this clone is one. The genes are TRBV27 and TRBJ1-4; D call uncertain. V lost 5 bases, J lost 11 bases, and 12 bases lay in between. This CDR3 has 12 amino acids. Germline V gives CDR1 MNHEY, CDR2 SMNVEV (reference sequence). CDR3 in amino acids: CASSPPGSKLFF. CDR3 in DNA: TGTGCCAGCAGTCCGCCTGGTAGTAAACTGTTTTTT.

This chain links TRBV5-8 with TRBJ2-3; no firm D call. From germline, CDR1 is SGHTS and CDR2 YDEGEE. The V end was cut by 2 bases, the J end by 2 bases, with 9 bases between. The CDR3 covers 14 residues. The CDR3 loop is CASSFGLNTDTQYF. The CDR3 DNA is TGTGCCAGCAGCTTCGGTCTCAACACAGATACGCAGTATTTT.

The rearrangement links TRBV28 to TRBJ2-3; unclear D gene. This CDR3 is built from 12 residues. CDR1 and CDR2 (germline): MDHEN, SYDVKM. V gave up 5 bases and J gave up 3 bases, with 6 bases separating them. CDR3 bases: TGTGCCAGCAGTCTCCAGACAGATACGCAGTATTTT. Translating it yields CASSLQTDTQYF. The whole variable domain, remainder taken from reference TRBV28 and TRBJ2-3, is DVKVTQSSRYLVKRTGEKVFLECVQDMDHENMFWYRQDPGLGLRLIYFSYDVKMKEKGDIPEGYSVSREKKERFSLILESASTNQTSMYLCASSLQTDTQYFGPGTRLTVL.

This clone turned up a few times. This chain joins TRBV4-2 and TRBJ2-3, with TRBD1 matching over 7 bases. This CDR3 has 16 amino acids. Germline assignment: CDR1 LGHNA and CDR2 YNFKEQ. The J segment lost 0 bases and the V segment lost 1 base, leaving 4 bases of the junction unmatched. This CDR3 is CASSQGDSSSTDTQYF. As DNA, the CDR3 is TGTGCCAGCAGCCAAGGGGACAGCTCTAGCACAGATACGCAGTATTTT.

V gene TRBV5-5 combines with J gene TRBJ1-2, with 7 positions matching TRBD1. Trimming removed 0 bases from V and 5 bases from J; junction bases left unmatched: 7. The CDR3 extends over 15 amino acids. The germline V gene has CDR1 SGHKS and CDR2 YYEKEE (reference sequence). The CDR3 is CASSLGQGSFYGYTF. CDR3 coding DNA: TGTGCCAGCAGCTTGGGACAGGGCTCCTTTTATGGCTACACCTTC.

This clone showed up just once. This chain links TRBV6-5 with TRBJ2-7; D perhaps matches TRBD1 (6 bases). The CDR3 spans 12 residues. Germline V gene lookup returns CDR1 MNHEY and CDR2 SVGAGI. V gave up 6 bases and J gave up 6 bases, with 12 bases separating them. CDR3 nucleotide sequence: TGTGCCAGCAGACAACAGGGCGGCGAGCAGTACGTC. Protein: CASRQQGGEQYV.

The chain recombines TRBV7-2 with TRBJ2-4; D gene uncertain. The CDR3 is 17 residues long. Trimming cost V 4 bases and J 0 bases, with 16 bases left between them. Germline CDR1 SGHTA, CDR2 FQGNSA. CDR3 protein: CASSSVGLGLAKNIQYF. In DNA, the CDR3 is TGTGCCAGCAGCTCGGTGGGTCTAGGTCTAGCCAAAAACATTCAGTACTTC.